This TCR beta chain was captured in a study of T cells after yellow fever vaccination. Study-wide background: Fractions containing few cells were prepared with SMART-Seq v4 Ultra Low Input.

UMIs and a universal primer site were added when TCR cDNA was made by 5'RACE template switching. TCRdb ran MiXCR on the 5' RACE reads and lists one entry per CDR3 protein. The sample has approximately 300,000 distinct CDR3 sequences; roughly 8.7% are singletons. Overall study findings and caveats: Overall, a small share of clonotypes was seen in both CD4 and CD8 compartments. Reappearance after the booster was seen for most primary-vaccination clones, at 95% to 96% CD4 and around 90% CD8.

The CDR3 runs 15 residues. Germline V lookup: CDR1 SGHAT, CDR2 FQNNGV. Trimming removed 5 bases from V and 5 bases from J, with 18 bases in between. This clonotype appeared a few times. Its antigen is not known. Sequencing used PBMCs, obtained on the day of the first yellow fever vaccination. This receptor was identified in a man younger than 35 who received the YFV17D yellow fever vaccine. The chain has TRBV11-2 and TRBJ2-5; D possibly corresponds to TRBD1 (5 bases). In nucleotides, the CDR3 is TGTGCCAGCAGCCTAGGGGTCGGGCTAGGGGAGACCCAGTACTTC. Its translation: CASSLGVGLGETQYF.